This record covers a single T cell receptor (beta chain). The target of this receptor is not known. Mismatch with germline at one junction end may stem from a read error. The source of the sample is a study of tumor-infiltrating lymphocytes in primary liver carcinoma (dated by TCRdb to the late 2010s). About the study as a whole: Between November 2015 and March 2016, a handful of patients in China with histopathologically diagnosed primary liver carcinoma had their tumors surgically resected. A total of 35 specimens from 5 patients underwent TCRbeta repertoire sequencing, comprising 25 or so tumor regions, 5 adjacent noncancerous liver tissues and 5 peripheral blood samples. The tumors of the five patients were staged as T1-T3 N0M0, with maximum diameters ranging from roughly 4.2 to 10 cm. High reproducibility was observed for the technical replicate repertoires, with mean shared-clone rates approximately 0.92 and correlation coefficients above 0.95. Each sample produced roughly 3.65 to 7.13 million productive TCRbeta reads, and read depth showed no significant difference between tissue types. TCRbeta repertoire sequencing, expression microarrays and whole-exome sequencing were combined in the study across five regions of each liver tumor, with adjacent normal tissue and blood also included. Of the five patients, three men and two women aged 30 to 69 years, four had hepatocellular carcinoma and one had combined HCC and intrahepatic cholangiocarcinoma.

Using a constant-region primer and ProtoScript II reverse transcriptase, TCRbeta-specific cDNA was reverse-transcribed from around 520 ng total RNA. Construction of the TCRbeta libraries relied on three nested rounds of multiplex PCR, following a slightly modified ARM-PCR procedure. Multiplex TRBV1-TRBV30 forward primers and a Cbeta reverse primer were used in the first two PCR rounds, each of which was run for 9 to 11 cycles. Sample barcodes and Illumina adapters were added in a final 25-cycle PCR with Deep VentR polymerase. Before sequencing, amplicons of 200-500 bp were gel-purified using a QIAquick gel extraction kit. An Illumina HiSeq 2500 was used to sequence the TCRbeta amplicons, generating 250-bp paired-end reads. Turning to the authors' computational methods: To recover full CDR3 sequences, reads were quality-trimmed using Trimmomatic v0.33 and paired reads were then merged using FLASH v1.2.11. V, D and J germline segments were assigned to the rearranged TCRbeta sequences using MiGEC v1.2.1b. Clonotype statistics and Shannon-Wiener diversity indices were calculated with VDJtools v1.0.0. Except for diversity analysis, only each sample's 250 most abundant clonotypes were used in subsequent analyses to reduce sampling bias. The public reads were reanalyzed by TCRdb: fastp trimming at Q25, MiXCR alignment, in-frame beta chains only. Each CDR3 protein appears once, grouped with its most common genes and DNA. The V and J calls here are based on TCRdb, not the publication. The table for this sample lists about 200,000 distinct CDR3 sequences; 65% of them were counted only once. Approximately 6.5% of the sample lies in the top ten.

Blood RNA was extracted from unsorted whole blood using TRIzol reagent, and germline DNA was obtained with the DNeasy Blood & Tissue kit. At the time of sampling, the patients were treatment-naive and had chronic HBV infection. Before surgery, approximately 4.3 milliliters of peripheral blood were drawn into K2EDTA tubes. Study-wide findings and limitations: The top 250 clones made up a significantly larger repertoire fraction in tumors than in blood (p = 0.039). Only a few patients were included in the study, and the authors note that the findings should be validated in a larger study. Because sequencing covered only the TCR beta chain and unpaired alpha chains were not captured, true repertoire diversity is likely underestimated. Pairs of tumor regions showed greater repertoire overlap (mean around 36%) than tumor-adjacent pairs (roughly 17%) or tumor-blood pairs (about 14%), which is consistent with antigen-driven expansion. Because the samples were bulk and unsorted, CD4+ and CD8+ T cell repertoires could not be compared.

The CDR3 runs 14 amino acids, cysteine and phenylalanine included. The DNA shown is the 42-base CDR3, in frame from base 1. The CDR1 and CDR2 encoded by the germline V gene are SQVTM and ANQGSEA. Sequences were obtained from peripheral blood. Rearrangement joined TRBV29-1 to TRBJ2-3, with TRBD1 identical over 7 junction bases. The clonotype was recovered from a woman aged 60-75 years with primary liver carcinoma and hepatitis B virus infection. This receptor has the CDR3 CSVARQGQTDTHYF. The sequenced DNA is TGCAGCGTTGCTAGACAGGGTCAGACTGATACGCACTATTTT.